The rows below give T cell receptor beta chains drawn from one sample of a study of OX40 agonist ivuxolimab in advanced cancers. Generated by immunoSEQ multiplex PCR, the TCRdb table keeps only in-frame clones and is missing some. The sample consists of about 68,000 clones, roughly 83% of them appearing once. This specimen consisted of CD4+ or CD8+ T cells sorted from blood, obtained in a trial of the OX40 agonist ivuxolimab. The receptors derive from an adult with an advanced solid tumor such as melanoma, head and neck, liver or kidney cancer. Both conserved end residues are part of each CDR3. D genes are given only for firm matches. Part of the rows lack a size; the others show once, few, many or a class for expanded clones.

J gene: TRBJ2-1
V gene: TRBV7-9
D gene: -
clone size: once
CDR3 protein: CASSLGETYNEQFF
CDR3 DNA: TGTGCCAGCAGCTTAGGGGAGACATACAATGAGCAGTTCTTC

J gene: TRBJ2-1
V gene: TRBV6-6
D gene: TRBD2
clone size: -
CDR3 protein: CASRFSGGPYNEQFF
CDR3 DNA: TGTGCCAGCAGATTTAGCGGGGGGCCCTACAATGAGCAGTTCTTC

J gene: TRBJ1-6
V gene: TRBV30
D gene: TRBD1
clone size: -
CDR3 protein: CAWSPWDRDNSPLHF
CDR3 DNA: TGTGCCTGGAGTCCCTGGGACAGGGATAATTCACCCCTCCACTTT

J gene: TRBJ1-2
V gene: TRBV28
D gene: TRBD1
clone size: -
CDR3 protein: CASWMGTGNYGYTF
CDR3 DNA: TGTGCCAGCTGGATGGGGACAGGGAACTATGGCTACACCTTC

J gene: TRBJ2-6
V gene: TRBV19
D gene: -
clone size: -
CDR3 protein: CASSIRISGANVLTF
CDR3 DNA: TGTGCCAGTAGTATACGGATCTCTGGGGCCAACGTCCTGACTTTC

J gene: TRBJ1-6
V gene: TRBV19
D gene: -
clone size: few
CDR3 protein: CASTTSGVLNSPLHF
CDR3 DNA: TGTGCCAGTACCACGTCAGGGGTTTTGAATTCACCCCTCCACTTT

J gene: TRBJ1-2
V gene: TRBV6-1
D gene: -
clone size: -
CDR3 protein: CASRDGGSNYGYTF
CDR3 DNA: TGTGCCAGTAGGGACGGTGGATCTAACTATGGCTACACCTTC

J gene: TRBJ2-3
V gene: TRBV6-6
D gene: TRBD2
clone size: -
CDR3 protein: CASSYGSGGSTDTQYF
CDR3 DNA: TGTGCCAGCAGTTACGGTAGCGGGGGAAGCACAGATACGCAGTATTTT

J gene: TRBJ2-5
V gene: TRBV2
D gene: -
clone size: -
CDR3 protein: CASIRRTETQYF
CDR3 DNA: TGTGCCAGCATCAGGAGGACAGAGACCCAGTACTTC

J gene: TRBJ1-1
V gene: TRBV15
D gene: TRBD1
clone size: -
CDR3 protein: CATSNRDGQGGTEAFF
CDR3 DNA: TGTGCCACCAGCAATAGGGATGGACAGGGGGGAACTGAAGCTTTCTTT

J gene: TRBJ2-5
V gene: TRBV7-9
D gene: -
clone size: -
CDR3 protein: CASNHNPGTQETQYF
CDR3 DNA: TGTGCCAGCAACCACAACCCGGGGACTCAAGAGACCCAGTACTTC

J gene: TRBJ1-5
V gene: TRBV5-1
D gene: -
clone size: -
CDR3 protein: CASSLGRRDSNQPQHF
CDR3 DNA: TGCGCCAGCAGCTTGGGACGACGAGATAGCAATCAGCCCCAGCATTTT

J gene: TRBJ2-5
V gene: TRBV5-1
D gene: TRBD2
clone size: once
CDR3 protein: CASSRGTSGQETQYF
CDR3 DNA: TGCGCCAGCAGCCGCGGGACTAGCGGACAAGAGACCCAGTACTTC

J gene: TRBJ2-7
V gene: TRBV2
D gene: TRBD1
clone size: -
CDR3 protein: CASIRTGGSYEQYF
CDR3 DNA: TGTGCCAGTATCCGGACAGGGGGATCCTACGAGCAGTACTTC

J gene: TRBJ2-7
V gene: TRBV6-8
D gene: -
clone size: -
CDR3 protein: CASSYRFKGSYEQYF
CDR3 DNA: TGTGCCAGCAGTTACCGATTCAAGGGTTCCTACGAGCAGTACTTC

J gene: TRBJ2-2
V gene: TRBV9
D gene: -
clone size: -
CDR3 protein: CASRETGPAGELFF
CDR3 DNA: TGTGCCAGCAGAGAGACGGGGCCCGCCGGGGAGCTGTTTTTT

J gene: TRBJ2-1
V gene: TRBV6-5
D gene: -
clone size: -
CDR3 protein: CASLGRVYNEQFF
CDR3 DNA: TGTGCCAGCCTGGGCCGGGTTTACAATGAGCAGTTCTTC

J gene: TRBJ1-6
V gene: TRBV18
D gene: -
clone size: few
CDR3 protein: CASSPRARKSNSPLHF
CDR3 DNA: TGTGCCAGCTCACCACGGGCTAGGAAGTCGAATTCACCCCTCCACTTT

J gene: TRBJ2-6
V gene: TRBV6-1
D gene: -
clone size: few
CDR3 protein: CASSVSPGANVLTF
CDR3 DNA: TGTGCCAGCAGTGTCTCCCCTGGGGCCAACGTCCTGACTTTC

J gene: TRBJ2-7
V gene: TRBV19
D gene: TRBD2
clone size: -
CDR3 protein: CATSTSGGYEQYF
CDR3 DNA: TGTGCCACCTCGACTAGCGGGGGGTACGAGCAGTACTTC

J gene: TRBJ1-3
V gene: TRBV11-2
D gene: -
clone size: -
CDR3 protein: CASSSEGGRSGNTIYF
CDR3 DNA: TGTGCCAGCAGCTCCGAAGGGGGAAGGTCTGGAAACACCATATATTTT

J gene: TRBJ1-2
V gene: TRBV27
D gene: -
clone size: -
CDR3 protein: CASSLEGSTNYGYTF
CDR3 DNA: TGTGCCAGCAGTTTAGAGGGCAGCACTAACTATGGCTACACCTTC

J gene: TRBJ2-7
V gene: TRBV6-1
D gene: -
clone size: once
CDR3 protein: CASRAGQPPYEQYF
CDR3 DNA: TGTGCCAGCAGAGCAGGACAACCCCCCTACGAGCAGTACTTC

J gene: TRBJ2-1
V gene: TRBV27
D gene: TRBD2
clone size: -
CDR3 protein: CASSSSGGALSNEQFF
CDR3 DNA: TGTGCCAGCAGTTCTAGCGGGGGGGCGTTATCCAATGAGCAGTTCTTC

J gene: TRBJ2-5
V gene: TRBV5-4
D gene: -
clone size: once
CDR3 protein: CASSLAGRTVQETQYF
CDR3 DNA: TGTGCCAGCAGCTTGGCAGGGCGGACAGTTCAAGAGACCCAGTACTTC

J gene: TRBJ1-5
V gene: TRBV10-2
D gene: -
clone size: -
CDR3 protein: CASSDLGLDNQPQHF
CDR3 DNA: TGCGCCAGCAGTGATTTGGGATTGGACAATCAGCCCCAGCATTTT

J gene: TRBJ1-3
V gene: TRBV28
D gene: -
clone size: -
CDR3 protein: CASRFSEATSGNTIYF
CDR3 DNA: TGTGCCAGCAGATTCTCAGAGGCCACCTCTGGAAACACCATATATTTT

J gene: TRBJ2-3
V gene: TRBV6-6
D gene: -
clone size: -
CDR3 protein: CASSYLSSPDTQYF
CDR3 DNA: TGTGCCAGCAGTTACTTGAGTAGTCCAGATACGCAGTATTTT

J gene: TRBJ2-7
V gene: TRBV18
D gene: -
clone size: -
CDR3 protein: CASSASRGNKYEQYF
CDR3 DNA: TGTGCCAGCTCAGCAAGCCGGGGTAATAAGTACGAGCAGTACTTC

J gene: TRBJ1-6
V gene: TRBV6-5
D gene: TRBD1
clone size: -
CDR3 protein: CASSETGKYSPLHF
CDR3 DNA: TGTGCCAGCAGTGAGACAGGGAAATATTCACCCCTCCACTTT

J gene: TRBJ1-5
V gene: TRBV19
D gene: TRBD1
clone size: -
CDR3 protein: CASTLQGASNQPQHF
CDR3 DNA: TGTGCCAGTACTCTACAGGGGGCAAGCAATCAGCCCCAGCATTTT

J gene: TRBJ1-6
V gene: TRBV19
D gene: -
clone size: few
CDR3 protein: CASSPTGPNSPLHF
CDR3 DNA: TGTGCCAGTAGCCCGACAGGTCCTAATTCACCCCTCCACTTT

J gene: TRBJ2-1
V gene: TRBV27
D gene: TRBD1
clone size: -
CDR3 protein: CASSLSYGQGWDEQFF
CDR3 DNA: TGTGCCAGCAGTTTATCATATGGACAGGGATGGGATGAGCAGTTCTTC

J gene: TRBJ2-3
V gene: TRBV5-1
D gene: TRBD2
clone size: few
CDR3 protein: CASSLGLAGLYTQYF
CDR3 DNA: TGCGCCAGCAGCTTGGGGCTAGCGGGACTATATACGCAGTATTTT

J gene: TRBJ2-7
V gene: TRBV28
D gene: TRBD1
clone size: -
CDR3 protein: CASSFTGGIYYEQYF
CDR3 DNA: TGTGCCAGCAGTTTTACAGGGGGCATCTACTACGAGCAGTACTTC

J gene: TRBJ2-7
V gene: TRBV11-2
D gene: -
clone size: -
CDR3 protein: CASSFLRDETYEQYF
CDR3 DNA: TGTGCCAGCAGCTTCCTGCGGGACGAAACCTACGAGCAGTACTTC

J gene: TRBJ2-1
V gene: TRBV7-8
D gene: -
clone size: -
CDR3 protein: CASKLAGLGEQFF
CDR3 DNA: TGTGCCAGCAAGCTTGCAGGGCTAGGTGAGCAGTTCTTC

J gene: TRBJ1-4
V gene: TRBV5-6
D gene: TRBD1
clone size: -
CDR3 protein: CASSEDRVDEKLFF
CDR3 DNA: TGTGCCAGCAGCGAGGACAGGGTAGACGAAAAACTGTTTTTT

J gene: TRBJ2-1
V gene: TRBV25-1
D gene: TRBD1
clone size: -
CDR3 protein: CASIRQGSEQFF
CDR3 DNA: TGTGCCAGCATTCGACAGGGTAGTGAGCAGTTCTTC

J gene: TRBJ1-6
V gene: TRBV18
D gene: -
clone size: -
CDR3 protein: CASSPPSGYNSPLHF
CDR3 DNA: TGTGCCAGCTCACCACCGTCCGGATATAATTCACCCCTCCACTTT

J gene: TRBJ1-1
V gene: TRBV5-1
D gene: -
clone size: -
CDR3 protein: CASSLAGAGGNTEAFF
CDR3 DNA: TGCGCCAGCAGCTTGGCGGGCGCCGGGGGGAACACTGAAGCTTTCTTT

J gene: TRBJ2-7
V gene: TRBV6-5
D gene: -
clone size: -
CDR3 protein: CASSRTHGSYEQYF
CDR3 DNA: TGTGCCAGCAGCCGTACTCACGGATCCTACGAGCAGTACTTC

J gene: TRBJ1-4
V gene: TRBV7-9
D gene: TRBD1
clone size: -
CDR3 protein: CASSVLGQANEKLFF
CDR3 DNA: TGTGCCAGCAGCGTGTTGGGACAGGCGAATGAAAAACTGTTTTTT

J gene: TRBJ1-4
V gene: TRBV6-5
D gene: TRBD1
clone size: -
CDR3 protein: CASSRDRENEKLFF
CDR3 DNA: TGTGCCAGCAGTAGGGACAGGGAAAATGAAAAACTGTTTTTT

J gene: TRBJ1-2
V gene: TRBV5-1
D gene: TRBD1
clone size: -
CDR3 protein: CASSSGTGANYGYTF
CDR3 DNA: TGCGCCAGCAGCTCCGGGACAGGCGCTAACTATGGCTACACCTTC

J gene: TRBJ2-3
V gene: TRBV13
D gene: -
clone size: few
CDR3 protein: CASSPLKVGTQYF
CDR3 DNA: TGTGCCAGCAGCCCCCTAAAGGTTGGTACGCAGTATTTT

J gene: TRBJ2-1
V gene: TRBV5-1
D gene: -
clone size: -
CDR3 protein: CASSLEVSLGSYNEQFF
CDR3 DNA: TGCGCCAGCAGCTTGGAGGTTAGCCTTGGCTCCTACAATGAGCAGTTCTTC

J gene: TRBJ1-5
V gene: TRBV6-5
D gene: -
clone size: -
CDR3 protein: CASSRNQPQHF
CDR3 DNA: TGTGCCAGCAGCCGAAATCAGCCCCAGCATTTT

J gene: TRBJ2-5
V gene: TRBV4-1
D gene: -
clone size: -
CDR3 protein: CASSQVLLATETQYF
CDR3 DNA: TGCGCCAGCAGCCAAGTGCTTCTAGCGACGGAGACCCAGTACTTC